This T cell receptor beta chain was documented in a study of cytomegalovirus exposure and HLA in healthy donors. This CDR3 region has 14 residues. Germline V CDR1 and CDR2: SGHTA, FQGNSA. The V gene lost 3 bases and the J gene lost 0 bases, with 8 bases spanning the gap. PCR involved 60 Vbeta and 13 Jbeta primers. Libraries were prepared by immunoSEQ multiplex PCR; TCRdb keeps only in-frame clonotypes and omits some of them. The sample lists roughly 230,000 clones; approximately 84% were seen once. The sample holds a few counts of this clone. The specimen sequenced was PBMCs. The receptor's source is a girl aged 2 to 10 in good health and CMV-seronegative. V usage is TRBV7-2 and J usage is TRBJ1-2, with D perhaps TRBD1 (6 bases). CDR3 region: CASSFYRANYGYTF. In nucleotides, the CDR3 is TGTGCCAGCAGCTTTTACAGGGCTAACTATGGCTACACCTTC.